A single sample gave rise to the 10 T cell receptor beta chains below, sequenced in a study of breast tumors, draining lymph nodes, adjacent tissues (dated by TCRdb to 2015 to 2016). The lymph node samples were taken from the axillary draining lymph nodes of breast cancer patients. Libraries were made using multiplex PCR. Sequencing instrument: Illumina HiSeq 2000. In-frame beta chains were kept once TCRdb had trimmed the public reads at Q25 with fastp and called clones with MiXCR. Entries are consolidated by CDR3 protein sequence, retaining the most common genes and DNA. The sample data list roughly 86,000 distinct CDR3 sequences, and roughly a fifth of these were observed just once. The top ten constitute around 2.5% of the sample. Source material: axillary lymph node tissue. The receptors come from a female donor with breast cancer. Some clones in this sample may be carry-over from other donors' samples.

This clonotype has ten or more counts. The rearrangement uses TRBV10-3 and TRBJ2-3; possibly TRBD1 for D (5 bases). CDR1 and CDR2 from the germline V gene are ENHRY and SYGVKD. The CDR3 sequence is 15 residues long. The V end was cut by 0 bases, the J end by 6 bases, with 13 bases between. The CDR3 sequence is CAISESRQGADTQYF. CDR3 in DNA: TGTGCCATCAGTGAGTCGAGGCAGGGCGCCGATACGCAGTATTTT.

This clonotype was observed a few times. CDR3 bases: TGTGCCAGCAGTTTGGACCTTACCTACGAGCAGTACTTC. Translation gives CASSLDLTYEQYF. V and J are TRBV27 and TRBJ2-7; D gene unclear. The CDR3 is 13 amino acids. Per germline, CDR1 MNHEY and CDR2 SMNVEV (reference sequence). Trimming left V 3 bases short and J 2 bases short, with 8 bases between.

At least ten counts were recorded for this clonotype. The V call is TRBV19, the J call TRBJ2-1; a weak D match, TRBD2 (6 bases). The CDR3 sequence is 13 residues long. Germline V gene sequence: CDR1 LNHDA, CDR2 SQIVND (reference sequence). Trimming cost V 1 base and J 8 bases, with 9 bases left between them. CDR3 sequence: CASSIAGVHEQFF. CDR3 bases: TGTGCCAGTAGTATAGCGGGAGTCCATGAGCAGTTCTTC.

The table lists this clonotype with many counts. The chain joins TRBV9 to TRBJ2-3; D ambiguous. The V and J ends lost 3 bases and 4 bases respectively, with 9 bases between them. Per germline, CDR1 SGDLS and CDR2 YYNGEE. The CDR3 runs 13 residues. Here the CDR3 DNA reads TGTGCCAGCAGCGACAACCGGGCAGATACGCAGTATTTT. Translation gives CASSDNRADTQYF.

This clonotype was recorded many times. The chain carries TRBV6-2 or TRBV6-3 and TRBJ2-7; 7 bases are a match to TRBD2. This CDR3 is built from 13 residues. Germline V lookup: CDR1 MNHEY, CDR2 SVGEGT. V dropped 5 bases and J dropped 3; count of bases not matched to a gene: 4. The CDR3 DNA sequence: TGTGCCAGCAGTGTAGCGGGTGTCTACGAGCAGTACTTC. Translation: CASSVAGVYEQYF.

This clonotype showed up many times. The chain couples TRBV19 to TRBJ2-5; perhaps TRBD1 as D (6 bases). Per the germline V gene, CDR1 is LNHDA and CDR2 is SQIVND (reference sequence). The V gene lost 4 bases and the J gene lost 1 base, with 7 bases spanning the gap. CDR3 length: 13 amino acids. DNA for the CDR3: TGTGCCAGTAGTAGGACAGTCCAAGAGACCCAGTACTTC. Translated: CASSRTVQETQYF.

This clonotype was observed at least ten times. The chain joins TRBV12-3 or TRBV12-4 to TRBJ2-7; 7 bases line up with TRBD2. The length of the CDR3 is 14 residues. With V trimmed by 1 base and J by 2 bases, 2 bases remained unmatched. CDR3 sequence: CASSLGRGAYEQYF. The CDR3 bases are TGTGCCAGCAGTTTAGGCCGGGGGGCCTACGAGCAGTACTTC.

This chain joins TRBV7-2 and TRBJ2-4; 10 bases are shared with TRBD2. The J segment lost 9 bases and the V segment lost 5 bases, leaving 13 bases of the junction unmatched. The CDR3 length is 16 residues. Germline V gene data show CDR1 as SGHTA and CDR2 as FQGNSA. In DNA, the CDR3 is TGTGCCAGCAGCCAGCTAGCGGGAGTGAGGGTTGGCATTCAGTACTTC. Its translation: CASSQLAGVRVGIQYF.

This clonotype was recorded many times. The rearrangement joins TRBV4-3 to TRBJ2-7; the D gene could be TRBD1 or TRBD2 (5 bases each). The CDR3 loop spans 14 amino acids. V was shortened by 6 bases and J by 3 bases, with 15 bases between the two germline ends. The germline V gene encodes CDR1 LGHNA and CDR2 YSLEER. In nucleotides, the CDR3 is TGCGCCAGCAGGAAGAGGGACGGAAACTACGAGCAGTACTTC. Translating it yields CASRKRDGNYEQYF.

This clonotype showed up many times. The chain carries TRBV6-6 and TRBJ2-1, with TRBD1 as a possible D gene (5 bases). This CDR3 region has 16 residues. V lost 0 bases and J lost 3, with 12 bases in between. The germline CDR1 and CDR2 sequences are MNHNY and SVGAGI (reference sequence). The CDR3 sequence: CASSYSTRANYNEQFF. The CDR3 bases are TGTGCCAGCAGTTACTCTACCAGGGCCAACTACAATGAGCAGTTCTTC.